This T cell receptor beta chain was obtained from a study of T cell responses to AZD1222 COVID-19 vaccine. This table comes from immunoSEQ multiplex PCR, and its TCRdb copy is limited to in-frame clones, with some not included. The sample consists of just over 90,000 clones, 80% to 90% of them appearing once. CDR1 and CDR2 from the germline V gene are MNHNS and SASEGT. With 2 bases removed from V and 10 bases from J, the gap between germline ends came to 14 bases. This CDR3 region has 14 residues. Comment on this clone: What it binds is unknown.

Study-wide findings and caveats: Elevations in Spike-specific TCR breadth and depth followed administration of two AZD1222 doses.

Second-dose schedules of about 4 or about 12 weeks were combined. This sequence was found in an adult who received the AZD1222 COVID-19 vaccine. The starting material was peripheral blood, obtained 28 days after the second AZD1222 dose. The chain uses TRBV6-1 and TRBJ1-4, with a possible D match to TRBD1 (5 bases). CDR3 nucleotide sequence: TGTGCCAGCAGTGAATTTGGGACGAGCCCAAAACTGTTTTTT. It specifies CASSEFGTSPKLFF.